The 32 T cell receptor beta chains below all came from one sample that was sequenced in a study of blood T cell repertoires in COVID-19. Generated by immunoSEQ multiplex PCR, the TCRdb table keeps only in-frame clones and is missing some. The sample carries about 170,000 clones, 86% recorded once. The sequencing sample was made of peripheral blood. These receptors all stem from a woman older than 75 in a cohort sampled during active or convalescent COVID-19.

CDR3 sequence (DNA): TGTGCCAGCAGTTTAAGGACAGGGGAGGAAAAACTGTTTTTT. Encoded protein: CASSLRTGEEKLFF. The V and J genes are TRBV28 and TRBJ1-4, with 9 nucleotides matching TRBD1. The CDR3 has 14 residues. V shed 2 bases, J shed 8 bases, and the junction held 3 bases outside the gene matches. CDR1 is MDHEN, CDR2 SYDVKM, per germline.

The chain employs TRBV9 and TRBJ2-5; the match to TRBD1 covers 9 bases. The CDR3 runs 15 residues. V lost 3 bases, J lost 5 bases, and 8 bases stayed unmatched. Germline V lookup: CDR1 SGDLS, CDR2 YYNGEE. CDR3 amino acids: CASSGQQGARETQYF. The DNA of the CDR3 is TGTGCCAGCAGCGGACAACAGGGGGCGCGTGAGACCCAGTACTTC.

This clone was picked up one time. CDR3 loop: CASSLVQGETEAFF. CDR3 DNA: TGTGCCAGCAGCTTGGTACAGGGCGAGACTGAAGCTTTCTTT. The rearrangement links TRBV5-4 to TRBJ1-1, with a tentative D call TRBD1 (6 bases). Trimming stripped 0 bases from V and 5 bases from J, with 11 bases between. The length of the CDR3 is 14 residues. CDR1 is SGHNT and CDR2 is YYREEE in the germline V gene (reference sequence). Looking up the rest from reference TRBV5-4 and TRBJ1-1 gives the full variable domain: ETGVTQSPTHLIKTRGQQVTLRCSSQSGHNTVSWYQQALGQGPQFIFQYYREEENGRGNFPPRFSGLQFPNYSSELNVNALELDDSALYLCASSLVQGETEAFFGQGTRLTVV.

The chain has TRBV2 and TRBJ1-4; maybe TRBD1 (6 bases). Germline V gene data show CDR1 as SNHLY and CDR2 as FYNNEI. Trimming took off 7 bases at V and 8 bases at J, with 20 bases between the two ends. The CDR3 is 15 amino acids. The CDR3 protein is CASTSLAGANEKLFF. CDR3 nucleotide sequence: TGTGCCAGCACCAGCCTGGCAGGGGCGAACGAAAAACTGTTTTTT.

This clone has just a few counts. The rearrangement joins TRBV5-1 to TRBJ2-1; 7 bases fit TRBD2. The germline gives CDR1 SGHRS, CDR2 YFSETQ. Germline trimming cut 4 bases from V and 0 bases from J; bases unmatched to any gene: 4. The CDR3 spans 15 residues. The CDR3, as DNA: TGCGCCAGCAGCCCGGTAGCGGGCTCCTACAATGAGCAGTTCTTC. Its translation: CASSPVAGSYNEQFF.

The V gene is TRBV5-4, the J gene TRBJ2-3; the D gene is possibly TRBD1 (6 bases). Germline CDR1 and CDR2: SGHNT and YYREEE (reference sequence). The CDR3 consists of 16 residues. The V end was cut by 3 bases, the J end by 6 bases, with 20 bases between. Here the CDR3 DNA reads TGTGCCAGCAGCTCTCCAAGGGACAACCTCAGGGATACGCAGTATTTT. Amino acid sequence: CASSSPRDNLRDTQYF.

This chain links TRBV2 with TRBJ1-4, with D possibly TRBD1 on 5 matching bases. The CDR3 has 16 amino acids. CDR1 SNHLY and CDR2 FYNNEI come from the germline V gene. Trimming stripped 6 bases from V and 8 bases from J, with 22 bases between. This chain's CDR3 is CASSYTVGGNGEKLFF. CDR3 in DNA: TGTGCCAGCAGCTACACAGTGGGGGGTAACGGAGAAAAACTGTTTTTT.

The rearrangement joins TRBV2 to TRBJ1-2; 7 positions agree with TRBD1. The CDR3 length is 13 residues. V lost 6 bases, J lost 8 bases, and 9 bases stayed unmatched. Germline V gene data show CDR1 as SNHLY and CDR2 as FYNNEI. The CDR3 nucleotides are TGTGCCAGCAGGGGGGACAGATTGGAAGGCTACACCTTC. Amino acid sequence: CASRGDRLEGYTF.

The CDR3 sequence is CASKGEWSTEAFF. DNA of the CDR3: TGTGCCAGCAAGGGGGAGTGGAGCACTGAAGCTTTCTTT. The rearrangement uses TRBV28 and TRBJ1-1; D perhaps matches TRBD1 (6 bases). The germline V gene has CDR1 MDHEN and CDR2 SYDVKM. V lost 7 bases to trimming and J lost 4 bases, with 13 bases between them. The CDR3 covers 13 residues.

The J gene is TRBJ1-1, the V gene TRBV11-2; 9 nucleotides align to TRBD1. Germline-derived CDR1 and CDR2 are SGHAT and FQNNGV. The trim removed 5 bases at V and 9 bases at J, leaving 10 bases unmatched. The CDR3 loop spans 14 amino acids. The CDR3 DNA is TGTGCCAGCAGCCCGAGGGGACAGGGAATGAAAGCTTTCTTT. Translating it yields CASSPRGQGMKAFF.

A few counts support this clone. Other nucleotide sequences from this sample produce the same CDR3. J is TRBJ1-1 and V is TRBV5-1; D is uncertain. The germline V and J ends were trimmed by 1 base and 1 base, with 5 bases remaining between them. The CDR3 totals 13 residues. Germline loops: CDR1 SGHRS, CDR2 YFSETQ. As DNA, the CDR3 is TGCGCCAGCAGCTTGCAGGAGAACACTGAAGCTTTCTTT. Its protein is CASSLQENTEAFF.

The chain recombines TRBV19 with TRBJ2-5, with TRBD1 as a possible D gene (5 bases). V shed 10 bases and J shed 7 bases, with 19 bases lying between them. The length of the CDR3 is 13 residues. CDR1 and CDR2 (germline): LNHDA, SQIVND (reference sequence). In nucleotides, the CDR3 is TGTGCCACCCTGGACCCTTATAGGGGGACCCAGTACTTC. As protein: CATLDPYRGTQYF.

The chain uses TRBV29-1 and TRBJ2-1; TRBD2 aligns across 8 bases. After removal of 2 bases from V and 6 bases from J, the junction contained 9 bases not matched to a gene. The CDR3 has 15 residues. Germline-derived CDR1 and CDR2 are SQVTM and ANQGSEA. CDR3 in amino acids: CSVESGGGGLNEQFF. The CDR3 region has the DNA TGCAGCGTTGAATCGGGAGGGGGGGGACTCAATGAGCAGTTCTTC.

The chain recombines TRBV28 with TRBJ2-3, with no clear D. Germline CDR1 and CDR2: MDHEN and SYDVKM. This CDR3 contains 14 residues. The V gene lost 7 bases and the J gene lost 2 bases, with 13 bases spanning the gap. This CDR3 reads CASTSWAATDTQYF. As DNA, the CDR3 is TGTGCCAGCACCTCGTGGGCTGCCACAGATACGCAGTATTTT. The complete variable domain, with remaining parts taken from reference TRBV28 and TRBJ2-3, reads DVKVTQSSRYLVKRTGEKVFLECVQDMDHENMFWYRQDPGLGLRLIYFSYDVKMKEKGDIPEGYSVSREKKERFSLILESASTNQTSMYLCASTSWAATDTQYFGPGTRLTVL.

This clone appeared a single time. The V call is TRBV5-1, the J call TRBJ1-2; the D gene is possibly TRBD1 (6 bases). V was cut by 3 bases and J by 4 bases, with 22 bases left in between. In germline, CDR1 is SGHRS, CDR2 YFSETQ. This CDR3 contains 17 residues. Written as DNA, the CDR3 is TGCGCCAGCAGCTCCGGGACAACTGGGGGTAAATCCTATGGCTACACCTTC. This encodes CASSSGTTGGKSYGYTF. Supplemented by reference TRBV5-1 and TRBJ1-2, the full variable domain reads KAGVTQTPRYLIKTRGQQVTLSCSPISGHRSVSWYQQTPGQGLQFLFEYFSETQRNKGNFPGRFSGRQFSNSRSEMNVSTLELGDSALYLCASSSGTTGGKSYGYTFGSGTRLTVV.

This chain uses TRBV20-1 with TRBJ2-7; 12 bases fit TRBD2. With V trimmed by 3 bases and J by 7 bases, 10 bases remained unmatched. This CDR3 is built from 15 residues. Germline V gene sequence: CDR1 DFQATT, CDR2 SNEGSKA (reference sequence). This CDR3 reads CSASPGLAGSGEQYV. CDR3 bases: TGCAGTGCTAGTCCAGGACTAGCGGGATCTGGGGAGCAGTACGTC.

This chain connects TRBV7-8 to TRBJ1-5, with D perhaps matching TRBD1 (5 bases). The CDR3 is made up of 15 amino acids. Germline CDR1 reads SGHVS; CDR2 reads FQNEAQ. Trimming took off 1 base at V and 7 bases at J, with 14 bases between the two ends. The CDR3: CASSLGLGGVQPQHF. DNA for the CDR3: TGTGCCAGCAGCTTAGGACTCGGGGGGGTGCAGCCCCAGCATTTT.

The V and J genes are TRBV12-5 and TRBJ1-1; D is possibly TRBD1 (6 bases). The ends were cut back, 4 bases at V and 4 bases at J, with 13 bases in the middle. Germline assignment: CDR1 LGHNT and CDR2 FRNRAP. The CDR3 runs to 14 residues. CDR3 sequence (DNA): TGTGCTAGTGGTTCCGGACAGTGGGGCACTGAAGCTTTCTTT. Translating gives CASGSGQWGTEAFF.

This sequence joins TRBV28 and TRBJ1-3, with TRBD1 identical over 7 bases. Germline values: CDR1 MDHEN, CDR2 SYDVKM. Unmatched junction bases numbered 14, after V lost 11 bases and J lost 4 bases. The CDR3 is 15 amino acids. CDR3 DNA: TGTGCCGGGGGGAAGGACAGGACGCACGGAAACACCATATATTTT. This sequence encodes CAGGKDRTHGNTIYF.

J is TRBJ2-7 and V is TRBV21-1; the table's D gene call, TRBD2, was not cross checked with the DNA. TRBV21-1 is a recognized pseudogene. CDR3 length: 16 amino acids. Written as DNA, the CDR3 is TGTGCCAGCAGCGCAGGACTAGCGACAAGCTCCTACGAGCAGTACGTC. Translated, it gives CASSAGLATSSYEQYV.

This chain connects TRBV9 to TRBJ1-1; 8 bases align to TRBD1. CDR3 length: 14 residues. The V gene end was trimmed by 3 bases and the J gene end by 4 bases; junction bases not matched to a gene: 5. Per the germline V gene, CDR1 is SGDLS and CDR2 is YYNGEE. The CDR3 DNA follows: TGTGCCAGCAGCGCTGGACAGGGAACCACTGAAGCTTTCTTT. Residues: CASSAGQGTTEAFF.

This sequence joins TRBV28 and TRBJ1-4; D is possibly TRBD1 (6 bases). Trimming left V 3 bases short and J 6 bases short, with 11 bases between. Per the germline V gene, CDR1 is MDHEN and CDR2 is SYDVKM. The CDR3 has 14 residues. The CDR3 DNA reads TGTGCCAGCAGTTTGGCAGGGGTTGATGAAAAACTGTTTTTT. Encoded protein: CASSLAGVDEKLFF.

This clone was seen more than once but under ten times. The chain carries TRBV5-5 and TRBJ2-7; no clear D. Trimming took off 0 bases at V and 1 base at J, with 11 bases between the two ends. The CDR3 spans 15 residues. The germline CDR1 and CDR2 sequences are SGHKS and YYEKEE (reference sequence). CDR3 bases: TGTGCCAGCAGCTTGGCTGCCAGCGCGTCCTACGAGCAGTACGTC. It is translated as CASSLAASASYEQYV.

The CDR3 region is CASARTGGEAFF. DNA of the CDR3: TGTGCCAGCGCGCGAACCGGTGGTGAAGCTTTCTTT. The chain uses TRBV6-5 and TRBJ1-1; no clear D. The germline V and J ends were trimmed by 8 bases and 7 bases, with 14 bases remaining between them. The germline V gene encodes CDR1 MNHEY and CDR2 SVGAGI. This CDR3 has 12 amino acids.

The gene calls are TRBV24-1 and TRBJ2-2; the D gene is possibly TRBD2 (7 bases). The germline V gene encodes CDR1 KGHDR and CDR2 SFDVKD. Trimming cost V 5 bases and J 4 bases, with 13 bases left between them. The CDR3 runs 15 residues. CDR3 sequence reads: CATSVRGGGTGELFF. The CDR3 nucleotides are TGTGCCACCAGTGTAAGAGGGGGGGGCACCGGGGAGCTGTTTTTT.

V usage is TRBV18 and J usage is TRBJ1-1; D remains unclear. V lost 4 bases and J lost 1, with 7 bases in between. The CDR3 covers 13 residues. Germline V gene sequence: CDR1 KGHSH, CDR2 LQKENI. The CDR3 here is CASSRQENTEAFF. Here the CDR3 DNA reads TGTGCCAGCTCACGGCAGGAGAACACTGAAGCTTTCTTT.

V usage is TRBV6-5 and J usage is TRBJ2-7; 7 bases line up with TRBD1. V gave up 5 bases and J gave up 3 bases; unmatched junction bases: 7. CDR1 is MNHEY and CDR2 is SVGAGI in the germline V gene. The CDR3 runs to 14 residues. CDR3 protein: CASSTQGVSYEQYF. DNA for the CDR3: TGTGCCAGCAGTACGCAGGGGGTTAGCTACGAGCAGTACTTC.

CDR3 sequence: CASSQDYPGSSYNEQFF. CDR3 DNA: TGTGCCAGCAGCCAAGATTATCCGGGTAGCTCCTACAATGAGCAGTTCTTC. This chain links TRBV3-1 (or the pseudogene TRBV3-2) with TRBJ2-1; D remains ambiguous. Germline lookup yields CDR1 LGHDT and CDR2 YNNKEL (reference sequence). Trimming stripped 0 bases from V and 0 bases from J, with 12 bases between. The CDR3 is made up of 17 amino acids.

This clone was counted a few times. The rearrangement uses TRBV5-1 and TRBJ2-1, with 9 bases aligning to TRBD1. Germline V CDR1 and CDR2: SGHRS, YFSETQ. With 0 bases clipped from V and 13 bases from J, the junction kept 11 bases outside the gene matches. The CDR3 is 15 residues long. CDR3 sequence (DNA): TGCGCCAGCAGCTTGGGACCAGGGACAGGGAGCGGTCAGTTCTTC. It codes for CASSLGPGTGSGQFF.

The V gene is TRBV27, the J gene TRBJ2-1; 7 nucleotides match TRBD2. Per germline, CDR1 MNHEY and CDR2 SMNVEV (reference sequence). CDR3 length equals 16 residues. Trimming at V came to 3 bases and at J to 0 bases, leaving 5 bases not matched to a gene. The CDR3 region has the DNA TGTGCCAGCAGTTTTTCGGGAGGCCCCTCCTACAATGAGCAGTTCTTC. It specifies CASSFSGGPSYNEQFF.

This chain joins TRBV27 and TRBJ2-1; D remains ambiguous. V was cut by 6 bases and J by 0 bases, with 9 bases left in between. The CDR3 contains 14 residues. The germline gives CDR1 MNHEY, CDR2 SMNVEV (reference sequence). The chain's CDR3 is CASREESSYNEQFF. In nucleotides, the CDR3 is TGTGCCAGCAGAGAGGAGAGCTCCTACAATGAGCAGTTCTTC.

The chain joins TRBV6-1 to TRBJ2-5, with TRBD2 identical over 8 bases. The CDR3 has 17 amino acids. V shed 3 bases, J shed 2 bases, and the junction held 11 bases outside the gene matches. Germline CDR1 and CDR2: MNHNS and SASEGT. The CDR3 is CASSDRFSGIGQETQYF. The CDR3 DNA reads as TGTGCCAGCAGTGACCGGTTTAGCGGGATAGGGCAAGAGACCCAGTACTTC.